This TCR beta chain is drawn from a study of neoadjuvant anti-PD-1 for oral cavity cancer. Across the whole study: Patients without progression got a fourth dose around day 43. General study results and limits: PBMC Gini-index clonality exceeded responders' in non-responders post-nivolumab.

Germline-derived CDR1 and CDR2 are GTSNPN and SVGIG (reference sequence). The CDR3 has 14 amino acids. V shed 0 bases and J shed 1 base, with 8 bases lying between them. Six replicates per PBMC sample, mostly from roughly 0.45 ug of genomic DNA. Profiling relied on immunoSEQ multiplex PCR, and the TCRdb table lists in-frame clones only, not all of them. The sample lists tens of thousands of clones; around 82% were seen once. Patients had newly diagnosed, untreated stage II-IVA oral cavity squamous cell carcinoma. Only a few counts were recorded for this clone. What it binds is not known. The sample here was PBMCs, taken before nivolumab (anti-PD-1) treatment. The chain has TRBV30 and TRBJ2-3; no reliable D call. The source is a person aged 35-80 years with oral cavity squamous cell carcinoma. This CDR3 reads CAWSVYAGTDTQYF. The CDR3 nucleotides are TGTGCCTGGAGTGTTTACGCAGGCACAGATACGCAGTATTTT.